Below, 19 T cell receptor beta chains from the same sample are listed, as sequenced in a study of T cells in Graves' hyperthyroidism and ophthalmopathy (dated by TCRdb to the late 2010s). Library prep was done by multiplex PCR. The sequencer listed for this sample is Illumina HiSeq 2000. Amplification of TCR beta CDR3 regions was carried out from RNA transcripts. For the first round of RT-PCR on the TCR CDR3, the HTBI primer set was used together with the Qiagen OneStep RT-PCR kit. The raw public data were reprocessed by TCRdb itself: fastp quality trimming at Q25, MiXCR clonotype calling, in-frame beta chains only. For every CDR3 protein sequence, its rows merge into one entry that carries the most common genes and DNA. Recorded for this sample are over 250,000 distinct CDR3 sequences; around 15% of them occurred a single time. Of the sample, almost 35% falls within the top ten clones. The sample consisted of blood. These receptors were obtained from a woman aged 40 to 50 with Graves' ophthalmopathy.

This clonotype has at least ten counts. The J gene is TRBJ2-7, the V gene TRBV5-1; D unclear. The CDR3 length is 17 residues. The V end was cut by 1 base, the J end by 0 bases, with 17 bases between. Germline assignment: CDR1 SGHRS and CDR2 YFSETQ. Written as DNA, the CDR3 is TGCGCCAGCAGCTTGTTTACATCTCCGGCGAGCTCCTACGAGCAGTACTTC. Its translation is CASSLFTSPASSYEQYF.

CDR3 sequence reads: CASTPSDSDVSPLHF. The CDR3 bases are TGTGCCAGCACCCCCTCGGACAGCGACGTTTCACCCCTCCACTTT. The rearrangement uses TRBV5-6 and TRBJ1-6; the D gene is possibly TRBD1 (6 bases). Germline assignment: CDR1 SGHDT and CDR2 YYEEEE. This CDR3 spans 15 amino acids. V lost 6 bases to trimming and J lost 9 bases, with 19 bases between them.

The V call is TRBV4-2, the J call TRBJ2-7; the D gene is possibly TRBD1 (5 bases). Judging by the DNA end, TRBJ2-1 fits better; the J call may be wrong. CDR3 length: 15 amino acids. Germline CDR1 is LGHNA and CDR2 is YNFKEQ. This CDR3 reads CASSRRQLSTYEQFF. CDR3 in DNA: TGTGCCAGCAGCCGCAGACAGCTTTCAACCTACGAGCAGTTCTTC.

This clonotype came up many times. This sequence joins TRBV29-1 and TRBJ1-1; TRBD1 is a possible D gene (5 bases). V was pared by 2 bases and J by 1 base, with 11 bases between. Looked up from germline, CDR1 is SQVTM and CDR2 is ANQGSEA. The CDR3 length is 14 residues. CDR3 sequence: CSVEWQGWNTEAFF. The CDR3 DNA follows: TGCAGCGTTGAATGGCAGGGATGGAACACTGAAGCTTTCTTT.

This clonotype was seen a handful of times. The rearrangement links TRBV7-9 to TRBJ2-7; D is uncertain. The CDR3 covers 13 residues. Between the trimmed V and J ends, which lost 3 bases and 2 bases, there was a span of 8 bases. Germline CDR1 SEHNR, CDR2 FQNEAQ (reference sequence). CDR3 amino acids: CASSFGETYEQYF. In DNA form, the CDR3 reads TGTGCCAGCAGCTTTGGGGAAACCTACGAGCAGTACTTC. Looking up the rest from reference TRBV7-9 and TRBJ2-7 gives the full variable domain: DTGVSQNPRHKITKRGQNVTFRCDPISEHNRLYWYRQTLGQGPEFLTYFQNEAQLEKSRLLSDRFSAERPKGSFSTLEIQRTEQGDSAMYLCASSFGETYEQYFGPGTRLTVT.

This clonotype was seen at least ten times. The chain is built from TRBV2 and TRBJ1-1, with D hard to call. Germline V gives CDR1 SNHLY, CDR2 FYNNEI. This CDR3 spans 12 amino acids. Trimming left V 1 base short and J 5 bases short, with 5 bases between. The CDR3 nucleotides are TGTGCCAGCAGTGAAGGGGAAACTGAAGCTTTCTTT. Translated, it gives CASSEGETEAFF.

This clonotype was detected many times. CDR3 residues: CASSPRYGRDTQYF. The CDR3 DNA sequence: TGTGCCAGCAGCCCTCGGTATGGGAGAGATACGCAGTATTTT. This chain links TRBV3-1 with TRBJ2-3; possibly TRBD2 for D (5 bases). CDR1 and CDR2 from the germline V gene are LGHDT and YNNKEL (reference sequence). V lost 4 bases, J lost 5 bases, and 13 bases lay in between. The CDR3 has 14 residues.

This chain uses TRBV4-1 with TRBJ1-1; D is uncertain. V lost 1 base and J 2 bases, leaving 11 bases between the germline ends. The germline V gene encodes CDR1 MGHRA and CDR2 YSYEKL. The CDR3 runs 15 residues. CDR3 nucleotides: TGCGCCAGCAGCCAAGGGACGAGAGAAAACACTGAAGCTTTCTTT. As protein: CASSQGTRENTEAFF.

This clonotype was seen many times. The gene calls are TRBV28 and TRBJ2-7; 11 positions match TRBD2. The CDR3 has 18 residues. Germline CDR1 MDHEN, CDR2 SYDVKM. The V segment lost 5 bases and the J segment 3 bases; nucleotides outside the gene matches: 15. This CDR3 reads CASSPSRARLAGLYEQYF. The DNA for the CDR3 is TGTGCCAGCAGTCCATCCCGAGCTCGACTAGCGGGACTCTACGAGCAGTACTTC.

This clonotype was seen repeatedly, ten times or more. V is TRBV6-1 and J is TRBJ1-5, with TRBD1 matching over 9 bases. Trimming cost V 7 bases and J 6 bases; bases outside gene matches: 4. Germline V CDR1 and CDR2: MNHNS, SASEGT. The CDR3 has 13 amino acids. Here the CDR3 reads CASTLDRGQPQHF. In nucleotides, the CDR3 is TGTGCCAGCACCCTGGACAGGGGTCAGCCCCAGCATTTT.

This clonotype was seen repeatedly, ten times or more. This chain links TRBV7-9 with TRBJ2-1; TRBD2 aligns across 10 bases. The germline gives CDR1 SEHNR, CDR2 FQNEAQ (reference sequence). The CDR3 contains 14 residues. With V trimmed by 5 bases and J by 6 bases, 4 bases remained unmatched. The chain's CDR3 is CASSPSGGANEQFF. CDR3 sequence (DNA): TGTGCCAGCAGCCCAAGCGGGGGGGCCAATGAGCAGTTCTTC.

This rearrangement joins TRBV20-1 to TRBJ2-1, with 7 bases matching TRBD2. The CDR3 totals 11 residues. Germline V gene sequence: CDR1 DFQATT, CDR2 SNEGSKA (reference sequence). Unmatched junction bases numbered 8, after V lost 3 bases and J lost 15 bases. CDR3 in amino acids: CSASSSGRRFF. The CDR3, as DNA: TGCAGTGCTAGTTCTAGCGGCCGGCGGTTCTTC.

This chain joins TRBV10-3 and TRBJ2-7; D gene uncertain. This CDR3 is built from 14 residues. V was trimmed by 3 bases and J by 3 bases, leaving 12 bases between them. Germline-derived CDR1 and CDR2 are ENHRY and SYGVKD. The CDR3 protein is CAISDQTINYEQYF. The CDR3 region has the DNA TGTGCCATCAGTGACCAAACAATAAACTACGAGCAGTACTTC.

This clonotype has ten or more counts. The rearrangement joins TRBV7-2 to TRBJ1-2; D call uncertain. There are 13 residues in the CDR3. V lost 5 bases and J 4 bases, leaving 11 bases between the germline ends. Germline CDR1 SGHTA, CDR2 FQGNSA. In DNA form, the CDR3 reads TGTGCCAGCAGCCCCTATAGCGCCTATGGCTACACCTTC. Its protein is CASSPYSAYGYTF.

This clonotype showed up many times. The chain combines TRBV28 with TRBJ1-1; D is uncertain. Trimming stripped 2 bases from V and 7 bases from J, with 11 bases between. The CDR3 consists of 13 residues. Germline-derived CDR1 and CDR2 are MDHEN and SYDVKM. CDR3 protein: CASSLEVGIEAFF. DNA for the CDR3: TGTGCCAGCAGTTTAGAGGTTGGAATTGAAGCTTTCTTT.

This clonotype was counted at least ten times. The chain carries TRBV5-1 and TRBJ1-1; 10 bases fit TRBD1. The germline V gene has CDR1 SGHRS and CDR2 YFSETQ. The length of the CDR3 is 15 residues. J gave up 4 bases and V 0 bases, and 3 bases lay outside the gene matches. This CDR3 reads CASSLARTGGTEAFF. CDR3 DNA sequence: TGCGCCAGCAGCTTGGCACGGACAGGGGGCACTGAAGCTTTCTTT.

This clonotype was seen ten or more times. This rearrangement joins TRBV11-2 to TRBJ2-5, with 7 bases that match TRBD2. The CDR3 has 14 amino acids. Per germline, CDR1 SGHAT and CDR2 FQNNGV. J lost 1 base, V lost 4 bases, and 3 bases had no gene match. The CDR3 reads CASSSRGVQETQYF. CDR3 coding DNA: TGTGCCAGCAGCTCACGGGGGGTCCAAGAGACCCAGTACTTC. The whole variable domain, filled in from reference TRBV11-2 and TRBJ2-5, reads EAGVAQSPRYKIIEKRQSVAFWCNPISGHATLYWYQQILGQGPKLLIQFQNNGVVDDSQLPKDRFSAERLKGVDSTLKIQPAKLEDSAVYLCASSSRGVQETQYFGPGTRLLVL.

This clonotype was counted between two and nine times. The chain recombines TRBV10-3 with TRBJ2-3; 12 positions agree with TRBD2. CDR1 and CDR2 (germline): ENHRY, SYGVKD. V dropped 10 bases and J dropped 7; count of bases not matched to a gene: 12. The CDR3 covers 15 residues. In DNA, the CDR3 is TGTGCCACCGAGACCGGACTAGCGGGGCTGAATACGCAGTATTTT. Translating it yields CATETGLAGLNTQYF.

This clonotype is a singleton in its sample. CDR3 coding DNA: TGTGCCAGCAGCCAAGCCCGACAGGGGGGTGGTTCACCCCTCCACTTT. Encoded protein: CASSQARQGGGSPLHF. V is TRBV4-2 and J is TRBJ1-6; 9 bases agree with TRBD1. Losses at the gene ends were 1 base for V and 9 bases for J; bases not matched to a gene: 7. Germline CDR1 reads LGHNA; CDR2 reads YNFKEQ. This CDR3 spans 16 amino acids.